These T cell receptor beta chains were read from a single sample in a study of T cell responses to AZD1222 COVID-19 vaccine. Data came from immunoSEQ multiplex PCR; TCRdb stores just in-frame clones and leaves some out. The table shows about 92,000 clones, with roughly 93% occurring only once. The sequences come from peripheral blood, collected on day 0 of AZD1222 vaccination. These receptors were obtained from an adult in good health. Each CDR3 is given without its conserved first and last residue. Each record gives: V gene, CDR3 protein.

V: TRBV11-2; CDR3: ASRRGVEQY
V: TRBV6-4; CDR3: ASRAGGNYNSPLH
V: TRBV11-1; CDR3: ASSYRGNTEAF
V: TRBV15; CDR3: ATTASQGRGTEAF
V: TRBV30; CDR3: AWSVISLRRQGNEKLF
V: TRBV6-1; CDR3: ASSEIGSSPLH
V: TRBV18; CDR3: ASSLTDATEAF
V: TRBV30; CDR3: AWGKMNQGLRFYGYT
V: TRBV9; CDR3: ASSVGHGQGEETQY
V: TRBV4-1; CDR3: ASSQDYAGNEKLF
V: TRBV6-2/TRBV6-3; CDR3: ASSPDRALHGYT
V: TRBV19; CDR3: ASRGRAKAF
V: TRBV15; CDR3: ATSRPLGGFYEQY
V: TRBV7-2; CDR3: ASSFWGSGNEKLF
V: TRBV19; CDR3: ASNYGQGNQPQH
V: TRBV4-3; CDR3: ASSQSQRDEQF
V: TRBV5-4; CDR3: ASSLGRTETQY
V: TRBV4-2; CDR3: ASSQEAYMNTEAF
V: TRBV6-5; CDR3: ASSYSRGEYGELF
V: TRBV15; CDR3: ATSRDLGFNTEAF
V: TRBV9; CDR3: ASSVQGAEAF
V: TRBV5-1; CDR3: ASSAGQGNYGYT
V: TRBV19; CDR3: ATTRDTNLPDTQY
V: TRBV7-3; CDR3: ASSPHGVGTGGYT
V: TRBV6-5; CDR3: ASSYSTRPNPYEQY
V: TRBV11-2; CDR3: ASSLGGGTYEQY
V: TRBV20-1; CDR3: SASLPLFSGNTIY
V: TRBV4-3; CDR3: ASSQDRAGPYYGYT
V: TRBV7-2; CDR3: ASSQGRLEGADTQY
V: TRBV24-1; CDR3: ATSDFWGGTYNEQF
V: TRBV9; CDR3: ASSANSGYT
V: TRBV7-3; CDR3: ASSRTGNTEAF
V: TRBV12-3/TRBV12-4; CDR3: ASSFTLEGAAF
V: TRBV6-5; CDR3: ASSYSPIAGSGYT
V: TRBV6-6; CDR3: ASTGQENTGELF
V: TRBV18; CDR3: ASSPGHPDEQY
V: TRBV29-1; CDR3: SCYRGGEAF
V: TRBV12-3/TRBV12-4; CDR3: ASSPTTGGEQY
V: TRBV20-1; CDR3: SGGEAEKLF
V: TRBV18; CDR3: ASSTGNQPQH
V: TRBV28; CDR3: ASSSHGTGNNEQF
V: TRBV29-1; CDR3: SVEGDNYGYT
V: TRBV2; CDR3: ASRAGVYTEAF
V: TRBV9; CDR3: ASSVASFNPNYGYT
V: TRBV19; CDR3: ASSPNRGYNQPQH
V: TRBV18; CDR3: ASSVLAGVADTQY
V: TRBV15; CDR3: ATSRDFQGNSPLH
V: TRBV19; CDR3: ASSRTGLINQPQH